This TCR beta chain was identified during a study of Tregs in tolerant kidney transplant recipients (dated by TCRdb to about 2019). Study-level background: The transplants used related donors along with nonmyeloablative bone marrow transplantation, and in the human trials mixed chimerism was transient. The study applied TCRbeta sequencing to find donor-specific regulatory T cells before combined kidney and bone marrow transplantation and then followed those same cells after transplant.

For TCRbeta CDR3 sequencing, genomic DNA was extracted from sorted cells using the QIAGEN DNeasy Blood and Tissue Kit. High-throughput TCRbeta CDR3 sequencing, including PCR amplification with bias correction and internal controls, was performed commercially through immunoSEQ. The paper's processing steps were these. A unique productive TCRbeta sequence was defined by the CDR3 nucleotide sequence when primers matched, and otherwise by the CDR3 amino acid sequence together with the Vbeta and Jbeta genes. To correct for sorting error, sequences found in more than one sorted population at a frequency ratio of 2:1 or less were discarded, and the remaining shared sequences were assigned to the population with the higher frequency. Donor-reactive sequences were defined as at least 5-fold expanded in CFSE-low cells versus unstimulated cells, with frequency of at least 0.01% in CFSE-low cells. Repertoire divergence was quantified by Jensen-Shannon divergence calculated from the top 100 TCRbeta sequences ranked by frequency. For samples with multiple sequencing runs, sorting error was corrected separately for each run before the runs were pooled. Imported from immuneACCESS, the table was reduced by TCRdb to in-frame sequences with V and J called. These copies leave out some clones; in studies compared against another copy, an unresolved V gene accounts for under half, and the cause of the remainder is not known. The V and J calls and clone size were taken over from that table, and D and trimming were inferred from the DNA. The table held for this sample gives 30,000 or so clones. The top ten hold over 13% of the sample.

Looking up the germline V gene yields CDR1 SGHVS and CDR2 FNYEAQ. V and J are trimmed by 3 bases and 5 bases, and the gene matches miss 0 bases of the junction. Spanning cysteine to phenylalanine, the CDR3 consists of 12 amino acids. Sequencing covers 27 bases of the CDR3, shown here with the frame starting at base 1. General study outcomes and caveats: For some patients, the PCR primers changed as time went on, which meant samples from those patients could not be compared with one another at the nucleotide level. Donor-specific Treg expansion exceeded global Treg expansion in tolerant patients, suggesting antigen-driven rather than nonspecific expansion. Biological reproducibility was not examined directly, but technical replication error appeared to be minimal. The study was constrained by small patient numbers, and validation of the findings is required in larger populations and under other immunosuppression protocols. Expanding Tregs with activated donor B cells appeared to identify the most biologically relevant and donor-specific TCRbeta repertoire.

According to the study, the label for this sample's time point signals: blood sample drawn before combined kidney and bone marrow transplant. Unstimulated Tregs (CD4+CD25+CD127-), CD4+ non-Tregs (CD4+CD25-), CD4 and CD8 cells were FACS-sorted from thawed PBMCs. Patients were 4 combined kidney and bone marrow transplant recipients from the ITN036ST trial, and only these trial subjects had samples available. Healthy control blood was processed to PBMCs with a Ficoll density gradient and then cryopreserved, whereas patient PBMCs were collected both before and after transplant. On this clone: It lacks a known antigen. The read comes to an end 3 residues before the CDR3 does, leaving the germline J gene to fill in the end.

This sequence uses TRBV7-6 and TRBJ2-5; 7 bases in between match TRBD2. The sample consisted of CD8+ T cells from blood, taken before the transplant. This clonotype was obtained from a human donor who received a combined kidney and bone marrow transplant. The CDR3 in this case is CASSFSGETQYF. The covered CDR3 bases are TGTGCCAGCAGCTTTAGCGGGGAGACC.